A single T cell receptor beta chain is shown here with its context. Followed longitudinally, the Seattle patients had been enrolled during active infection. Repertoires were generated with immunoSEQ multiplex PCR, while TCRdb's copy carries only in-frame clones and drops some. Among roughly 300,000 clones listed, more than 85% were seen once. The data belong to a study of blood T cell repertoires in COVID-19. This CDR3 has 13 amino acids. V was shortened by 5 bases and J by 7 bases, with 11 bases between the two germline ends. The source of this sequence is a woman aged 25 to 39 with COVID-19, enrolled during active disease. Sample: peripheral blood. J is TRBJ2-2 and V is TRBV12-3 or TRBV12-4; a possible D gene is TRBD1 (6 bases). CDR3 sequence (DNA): TGTGCCAGCAGTCCACAGGGTTACGGGGAGCTGTTTTTT. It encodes CASSPQGYGELFF.